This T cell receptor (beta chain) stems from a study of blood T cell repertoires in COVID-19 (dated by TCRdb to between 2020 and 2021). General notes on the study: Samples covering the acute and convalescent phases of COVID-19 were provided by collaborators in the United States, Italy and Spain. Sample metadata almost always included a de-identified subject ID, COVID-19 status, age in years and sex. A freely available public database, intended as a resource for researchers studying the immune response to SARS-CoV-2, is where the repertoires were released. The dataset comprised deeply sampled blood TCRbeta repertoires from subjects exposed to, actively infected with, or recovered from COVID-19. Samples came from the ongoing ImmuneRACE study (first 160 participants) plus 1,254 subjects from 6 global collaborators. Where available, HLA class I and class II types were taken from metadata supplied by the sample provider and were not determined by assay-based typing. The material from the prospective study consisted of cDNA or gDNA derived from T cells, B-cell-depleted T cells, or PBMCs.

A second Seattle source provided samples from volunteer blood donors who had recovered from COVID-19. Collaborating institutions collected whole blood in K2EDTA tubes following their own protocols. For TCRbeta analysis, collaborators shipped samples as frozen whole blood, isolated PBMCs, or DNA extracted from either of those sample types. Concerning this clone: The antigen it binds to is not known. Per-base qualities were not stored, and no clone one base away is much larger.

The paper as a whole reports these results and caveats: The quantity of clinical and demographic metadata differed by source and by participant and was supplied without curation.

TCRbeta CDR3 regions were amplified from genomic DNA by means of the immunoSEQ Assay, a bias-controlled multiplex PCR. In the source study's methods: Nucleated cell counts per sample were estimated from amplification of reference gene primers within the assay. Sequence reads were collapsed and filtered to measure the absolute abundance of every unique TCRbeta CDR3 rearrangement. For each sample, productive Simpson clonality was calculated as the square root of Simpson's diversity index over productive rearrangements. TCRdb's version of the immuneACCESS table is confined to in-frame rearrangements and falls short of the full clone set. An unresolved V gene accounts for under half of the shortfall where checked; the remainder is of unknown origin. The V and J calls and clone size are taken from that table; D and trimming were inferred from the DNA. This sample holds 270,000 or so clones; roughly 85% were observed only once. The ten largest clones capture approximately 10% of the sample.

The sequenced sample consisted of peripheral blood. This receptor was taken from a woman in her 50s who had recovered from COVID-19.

The DNA sequence is given as TGTGCCAGCAGCGAGACTGGAAACACCATATATTTT. This codes for CASSETGNTIYF. This sequence uses TRBV6-5 and TRBJ1-3, with the D segment identity uncertain. Spanning cysteine to phenylalanine, the CDR3 consists of 12 amino acids. The kept DNA is CDR3 alone, 36 bases in frame from the first base. The CDR1 and CDR2 encoded by the germline V gene are MNHEY and SVGAGI. V sheds 6 bases and J sheds 2 bases, leaving 5 bases between their ends.